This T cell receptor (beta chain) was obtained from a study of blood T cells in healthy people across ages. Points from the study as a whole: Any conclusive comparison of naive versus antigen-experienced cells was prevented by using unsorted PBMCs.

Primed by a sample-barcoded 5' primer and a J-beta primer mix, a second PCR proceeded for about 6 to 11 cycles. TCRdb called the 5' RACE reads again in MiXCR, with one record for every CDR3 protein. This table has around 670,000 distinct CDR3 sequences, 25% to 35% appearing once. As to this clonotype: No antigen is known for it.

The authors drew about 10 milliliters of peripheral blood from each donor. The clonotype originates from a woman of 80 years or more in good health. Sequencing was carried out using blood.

CDR3 amino acids: CSAVENTEAFF. CDR3 nucleotides: TGCAGTGCTGTAGAGAACACTGAAGCTTTCTTT. The J gene is TRBJ1-1, the V gene TRBV20-1; D gene unclear. The germline CDR1 and CDR2 sequences are DFQATT and SNEGSKA (reference sequence). V lost 5 bases, J lost 1 base, and 5 bases lay in between. This CDR3 region has 11 residues.